This T cell receptor (beta chain) originates from a study of liver allograft versus peripheral blood T cells. About the study: The study compared liver allograft T cell receptor repertoires against peripheral blood repertoires of liver transplant recipients. Study conclusions and caveats: A difference was reportedly observed between T cell receptor repertoires inside liver allografts and those in peripheral blood.

The germline V gene encodes CDR1 DFQATT and CDR2 SNEGSKA (reference sequence). The V end lost 6 bases, the J end lost 2 bases, and 7 bases lay between the germline ends. This CDR3 has 11 amino acids. For this clonotype: Its antigen is unidentified.

In TCRdb, the reads were re-called with MiXCR into one record per CDR3 protein. The table lists some 9,200 distinct CDR3 sequences, over 14% of them singletons, with about 3.2% in the top ten. The TCR sequence derives from a human patient who had a liver transplant. Some T cells may possibly be graft donor cells. The rearrangement links TRBV20-1 to TRBJ2-5; D is possibly TRBD1 (5 bases). The CDR3 DNA reads TGCAGTGCGCACAGGCAAGAGACCCAGTACTTC. Its protein is CSAHRQETQYF.